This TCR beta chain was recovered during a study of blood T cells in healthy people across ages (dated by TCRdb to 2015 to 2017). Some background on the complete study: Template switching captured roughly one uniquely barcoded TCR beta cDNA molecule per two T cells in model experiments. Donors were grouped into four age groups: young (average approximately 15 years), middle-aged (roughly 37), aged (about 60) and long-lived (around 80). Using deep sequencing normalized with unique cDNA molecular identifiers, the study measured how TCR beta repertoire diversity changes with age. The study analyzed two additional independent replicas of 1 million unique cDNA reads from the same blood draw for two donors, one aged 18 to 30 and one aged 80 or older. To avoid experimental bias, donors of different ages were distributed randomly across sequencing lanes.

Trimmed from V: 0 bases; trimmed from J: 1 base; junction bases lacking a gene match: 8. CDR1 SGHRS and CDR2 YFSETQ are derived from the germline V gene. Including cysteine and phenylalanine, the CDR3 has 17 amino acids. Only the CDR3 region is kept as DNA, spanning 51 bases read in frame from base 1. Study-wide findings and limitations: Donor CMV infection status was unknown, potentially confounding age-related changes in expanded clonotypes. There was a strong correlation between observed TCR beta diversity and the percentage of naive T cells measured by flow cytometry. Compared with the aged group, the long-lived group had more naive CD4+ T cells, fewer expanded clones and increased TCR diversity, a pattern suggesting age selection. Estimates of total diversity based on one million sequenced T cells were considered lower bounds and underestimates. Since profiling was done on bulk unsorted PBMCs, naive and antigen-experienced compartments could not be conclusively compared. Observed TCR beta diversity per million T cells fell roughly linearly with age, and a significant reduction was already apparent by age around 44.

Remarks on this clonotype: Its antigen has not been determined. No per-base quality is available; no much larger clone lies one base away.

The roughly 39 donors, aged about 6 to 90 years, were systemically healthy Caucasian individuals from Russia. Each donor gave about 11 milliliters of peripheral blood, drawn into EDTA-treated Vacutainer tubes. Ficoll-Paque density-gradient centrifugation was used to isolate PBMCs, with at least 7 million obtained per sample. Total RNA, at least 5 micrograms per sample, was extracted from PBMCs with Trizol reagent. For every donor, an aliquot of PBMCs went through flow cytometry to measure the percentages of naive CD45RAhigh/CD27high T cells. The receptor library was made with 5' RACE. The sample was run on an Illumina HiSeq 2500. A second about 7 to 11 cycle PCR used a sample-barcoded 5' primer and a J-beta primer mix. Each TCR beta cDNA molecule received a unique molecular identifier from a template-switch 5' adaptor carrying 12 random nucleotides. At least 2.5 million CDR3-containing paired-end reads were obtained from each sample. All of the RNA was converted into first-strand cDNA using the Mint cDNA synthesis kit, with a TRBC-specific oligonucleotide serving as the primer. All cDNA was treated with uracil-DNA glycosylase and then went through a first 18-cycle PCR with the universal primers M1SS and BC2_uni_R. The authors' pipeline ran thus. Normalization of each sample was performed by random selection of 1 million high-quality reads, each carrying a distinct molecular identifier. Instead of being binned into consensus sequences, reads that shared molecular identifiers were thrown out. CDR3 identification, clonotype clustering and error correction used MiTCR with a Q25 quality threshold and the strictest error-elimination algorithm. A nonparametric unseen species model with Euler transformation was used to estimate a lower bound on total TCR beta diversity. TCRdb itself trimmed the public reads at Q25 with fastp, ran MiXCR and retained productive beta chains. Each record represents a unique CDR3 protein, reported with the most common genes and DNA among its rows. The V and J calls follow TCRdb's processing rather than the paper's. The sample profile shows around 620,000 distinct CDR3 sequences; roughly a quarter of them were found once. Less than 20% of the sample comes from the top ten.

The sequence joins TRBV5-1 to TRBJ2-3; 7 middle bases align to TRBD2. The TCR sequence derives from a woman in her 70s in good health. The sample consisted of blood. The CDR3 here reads CASSLAASGPGTDTQYF. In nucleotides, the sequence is TGCGCCAGCAGCTTGGCGGCTAGCGGCCCTGGCACAGATACGCAGTATTTT.